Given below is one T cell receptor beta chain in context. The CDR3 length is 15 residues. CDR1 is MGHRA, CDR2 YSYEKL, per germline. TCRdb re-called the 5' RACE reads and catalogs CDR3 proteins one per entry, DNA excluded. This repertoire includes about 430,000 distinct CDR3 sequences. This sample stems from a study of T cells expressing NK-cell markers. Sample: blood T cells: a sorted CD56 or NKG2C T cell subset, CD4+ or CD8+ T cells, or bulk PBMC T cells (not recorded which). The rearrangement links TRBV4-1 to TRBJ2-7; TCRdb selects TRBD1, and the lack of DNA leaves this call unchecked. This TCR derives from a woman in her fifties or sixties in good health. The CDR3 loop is CASSQESQGDYEQYF.